One T cell receptor beta chain is described in this entry. The trim removed 3 bases at V and 3 bases at J, leaving 3 bases unmatched. CDR1 MGHRA and CDR2 YSYEKL come from the germline V gene. The CDR3 extends over 16 amino acids. RNA was isolated and reverse transcribed to cDNA, the sequencing template. The assay was immunoSEQ multiplex PCR, and TCRdb's table has in-frame clones only and misses some. Of about 150,000 clones listed, less than 65% are singletons. This sample was taken from a study of CD8+ T cells in alopecia areata. This rearrangement joins TRBV4-1 to TRBJ1-6; 9 positions match TRBD1. Sequenced here: CD8+ T cells sorted from blood, sampled at week 0. This receptor was identified in a human donor with alopecia areata. The CDR3: CASSQRQGDYNSPLHF. CDR3 sequence (DNA): TGCGCCAGCAGCCAGAGACAGGGGGACTATAATTCACCCCTCCACTTT.